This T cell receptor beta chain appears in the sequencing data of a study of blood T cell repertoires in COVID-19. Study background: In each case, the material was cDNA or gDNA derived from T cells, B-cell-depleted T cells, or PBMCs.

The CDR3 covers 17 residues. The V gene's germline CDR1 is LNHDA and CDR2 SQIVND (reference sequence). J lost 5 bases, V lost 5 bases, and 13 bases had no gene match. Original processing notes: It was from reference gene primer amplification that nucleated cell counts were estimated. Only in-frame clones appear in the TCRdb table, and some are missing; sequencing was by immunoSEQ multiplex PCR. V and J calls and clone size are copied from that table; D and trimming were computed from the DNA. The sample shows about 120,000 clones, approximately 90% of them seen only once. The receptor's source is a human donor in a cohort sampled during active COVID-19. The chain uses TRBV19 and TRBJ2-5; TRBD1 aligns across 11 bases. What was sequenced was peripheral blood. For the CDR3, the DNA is TGTGCCAGTAGTCGGCCCTTGGACAGGGGGCGCGCGGAGACCCAGTACTTC. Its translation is CASSRPLDRGRAETQYF. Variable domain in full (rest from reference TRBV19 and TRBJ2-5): DGGITQSPKYLFRKEGQNVTLSCEQNLNHDAMYWYRQDPGQGLRLIYYSQIVNDFQKGDIAEGYSVSREKKESFPLTVTSAQKNPTAFYLCASSRPLDRGRAETQYFGPGTRLLVL.